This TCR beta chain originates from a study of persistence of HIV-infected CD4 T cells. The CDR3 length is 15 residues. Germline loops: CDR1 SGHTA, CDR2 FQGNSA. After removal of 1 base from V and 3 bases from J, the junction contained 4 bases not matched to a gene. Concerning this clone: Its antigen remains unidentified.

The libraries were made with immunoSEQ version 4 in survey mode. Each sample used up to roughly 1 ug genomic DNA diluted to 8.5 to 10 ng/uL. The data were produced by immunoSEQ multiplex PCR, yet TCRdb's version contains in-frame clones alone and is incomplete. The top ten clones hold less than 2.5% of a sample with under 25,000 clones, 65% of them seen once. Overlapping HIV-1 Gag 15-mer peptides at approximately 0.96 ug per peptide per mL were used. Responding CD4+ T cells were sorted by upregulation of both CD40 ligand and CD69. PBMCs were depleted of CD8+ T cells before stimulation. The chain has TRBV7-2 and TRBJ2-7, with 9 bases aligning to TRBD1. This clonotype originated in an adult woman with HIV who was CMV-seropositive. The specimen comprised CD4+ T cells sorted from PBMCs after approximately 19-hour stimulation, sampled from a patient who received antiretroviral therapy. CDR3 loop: CASSLGGQGVYEQYV. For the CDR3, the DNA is TGTGCCAGCAGCTTAGGGGGACAGGGTGTCTACGAGCAGTACGTC.